The T cell receptor (beta chain) under discussion was sequenced for a study of T cell responses to AZD1222 COVID-19 vaccine. Regarding the study as a whole: Only six individuals given AZD1222 were seropositive at baseline. Two AZD1222 administrations were followed by greater Spike-specific TCR breadth and depth. Unmutated variant regions are reportedly targeted by nearly half of spike-specific TCRs.

As regards this clone: Its target is not known.

The assay was immunoSEQ multiplex PCR, and TCRdb's table has in-frame clones only and misses some. The table shows around 110,000 clones, with 90% to 95% occurring only once. V shed 10 bases and J shed 0 bases, with 15 bases lying between them. Germline V gene data show CDR1 as MDHEN and CDR2 as SYDVKM. CDR3 length: 14 amino acids. This chain uses TRBV28 with TRBJ1-1, with unresolved D. The source is an adult in good health. The material sequenced was peripheral blood, taken on day 0 of AZD1222 vaccination. The CDR3 region is CATLNTKLNTEAFF. DNA for the CDR3: TGTGCCACCCTGAATACAAAGCTGAACACTGAAGCTTTCTTT.